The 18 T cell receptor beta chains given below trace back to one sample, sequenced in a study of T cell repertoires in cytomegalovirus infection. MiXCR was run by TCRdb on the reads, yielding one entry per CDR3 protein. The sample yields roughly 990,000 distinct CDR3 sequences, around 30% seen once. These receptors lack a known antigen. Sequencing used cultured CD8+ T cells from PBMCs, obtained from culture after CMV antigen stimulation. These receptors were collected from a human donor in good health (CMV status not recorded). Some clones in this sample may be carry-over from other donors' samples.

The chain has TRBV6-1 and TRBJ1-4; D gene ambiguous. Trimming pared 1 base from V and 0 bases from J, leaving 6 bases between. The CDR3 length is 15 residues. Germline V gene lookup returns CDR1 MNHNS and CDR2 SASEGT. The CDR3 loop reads CASSEESATNEKLFF. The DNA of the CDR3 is TGTGCCAGCAGTGAAGAATCCGCAACTAATGAAAAACTGTTTTTT.

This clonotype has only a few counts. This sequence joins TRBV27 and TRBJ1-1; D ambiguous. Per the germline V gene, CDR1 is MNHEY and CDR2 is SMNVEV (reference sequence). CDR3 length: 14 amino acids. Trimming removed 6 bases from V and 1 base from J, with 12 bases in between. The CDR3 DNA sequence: TGTGCCAGCAGCCCGACACGGCAGAACACTGAAGCTTTCTTT. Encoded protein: CASSPTRQNTEAFF.

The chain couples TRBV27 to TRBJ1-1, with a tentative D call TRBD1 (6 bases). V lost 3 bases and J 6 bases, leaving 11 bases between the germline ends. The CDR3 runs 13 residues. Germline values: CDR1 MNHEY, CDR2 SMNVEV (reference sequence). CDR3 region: CASSFLYRAEAFF. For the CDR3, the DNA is TGTGCCAGCAGTTTCTTGTACAGGGCTGAAGCTTTCTTT.

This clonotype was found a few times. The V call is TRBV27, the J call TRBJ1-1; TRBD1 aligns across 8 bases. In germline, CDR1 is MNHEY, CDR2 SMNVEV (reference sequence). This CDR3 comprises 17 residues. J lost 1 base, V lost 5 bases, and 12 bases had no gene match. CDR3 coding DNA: TGTGCCAGCAGTACGATGATCAGGGGGCCCGGGAACACTGAAGCTTTCTTT. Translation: CASSTMIRGPGNTEAFF.

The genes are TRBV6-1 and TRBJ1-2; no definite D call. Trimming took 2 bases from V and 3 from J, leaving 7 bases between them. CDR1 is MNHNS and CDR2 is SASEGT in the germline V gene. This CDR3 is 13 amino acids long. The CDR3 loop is CASSELGYYGYTF. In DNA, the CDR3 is TGTGCCAGCAGTGAACTGGGGTACTATGGCTACACCTTC.

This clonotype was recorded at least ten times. The CDR3 DNA reads TGTGCCAGCAGTGAAGGACAGGGAACTGGGGCCAACGTCCTGACTTTC. It codes for CASSEGQGTGANVLTF. The chain links TRBV6-1 to TRBJ2-6; TRBD1 matches 7 bases. This CDR3 region has 16 residues. CDR1 MNHNS and CDR2 SASEGT come from the germline V gene. The junction had 2 bases not matched to a gene; V was cut back by 1 base and J by 2 bases.

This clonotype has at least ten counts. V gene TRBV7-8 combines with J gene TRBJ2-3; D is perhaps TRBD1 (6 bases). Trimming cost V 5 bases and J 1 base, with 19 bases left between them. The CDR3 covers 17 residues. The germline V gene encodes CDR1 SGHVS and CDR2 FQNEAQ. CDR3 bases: TGTGCCAGCAGCCCAAACAGGGACGGAGATGGCACAGATACGCAGTATTTT. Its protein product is CASSPNRDGDGTDTQYF.

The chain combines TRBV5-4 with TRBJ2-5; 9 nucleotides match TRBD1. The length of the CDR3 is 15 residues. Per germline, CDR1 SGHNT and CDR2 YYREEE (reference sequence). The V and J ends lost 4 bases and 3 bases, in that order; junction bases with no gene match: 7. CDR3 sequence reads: CASSAGDRAEETQYF. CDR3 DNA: TGTGCCAGCAGCGCAGGGGACAGGGCGGAAGAGACCCAGTACTTC.

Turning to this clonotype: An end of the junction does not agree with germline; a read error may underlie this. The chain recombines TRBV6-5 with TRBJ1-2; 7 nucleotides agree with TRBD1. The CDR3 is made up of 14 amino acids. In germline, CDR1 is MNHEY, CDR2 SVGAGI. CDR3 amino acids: CVSSLGQAYYGYTF. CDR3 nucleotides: TGTGTCAGCAGTCTTGGACAGGCATATTATGGCTACACCTTC.

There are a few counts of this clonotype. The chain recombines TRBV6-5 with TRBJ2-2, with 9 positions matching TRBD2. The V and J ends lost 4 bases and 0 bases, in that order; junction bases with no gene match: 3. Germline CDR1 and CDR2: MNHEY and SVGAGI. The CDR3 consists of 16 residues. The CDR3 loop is CASSFQRGANTGELFF. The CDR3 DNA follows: TGTGCCAGCAGTTTTCAGCGGGGGGCGAACACCGGGGAGCTGTTTTTT.

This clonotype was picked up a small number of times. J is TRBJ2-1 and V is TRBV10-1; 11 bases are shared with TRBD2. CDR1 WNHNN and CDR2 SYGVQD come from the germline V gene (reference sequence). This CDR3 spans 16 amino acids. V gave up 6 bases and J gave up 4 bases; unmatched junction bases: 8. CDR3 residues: CASSTTSGGGYNEQFF. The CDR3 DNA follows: TGCGCCAGCAGCACCACTAGCGGGGGTGGGTACAATGAGCAGTTCTTC.

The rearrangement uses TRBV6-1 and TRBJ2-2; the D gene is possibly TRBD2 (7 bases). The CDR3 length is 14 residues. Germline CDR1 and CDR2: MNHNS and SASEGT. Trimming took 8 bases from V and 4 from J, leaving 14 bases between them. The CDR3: CASLAGALTGELFF. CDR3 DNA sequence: TGTGCCAGCCTGGCGGGGGCCCTCACCGGGGAGCTGTTTTTT.

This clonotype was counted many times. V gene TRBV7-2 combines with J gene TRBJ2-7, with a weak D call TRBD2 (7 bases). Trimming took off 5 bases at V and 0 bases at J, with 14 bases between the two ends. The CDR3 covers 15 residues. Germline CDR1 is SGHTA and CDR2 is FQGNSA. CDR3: CASSPRGASSYEQYV. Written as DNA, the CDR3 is TGTGCCAGCAGCCCTCGGGGGGCCAGCTCCTACGAGCAGTACGTC.

CDR3 region: CASSQFAVGPNEQYF. The CDR3, as DNA: TGTGCCAGCAGCCAATTTGCGGTAGGACCTAACGAGCAGTACTTC. The chain employs TRBV12-3 or TRBV12-4 and TRBJ2-7; D unclear. CDR3 size: 15 residues. Deletions cut 6 bases from V and 5 bases from J, with 20 bases between.

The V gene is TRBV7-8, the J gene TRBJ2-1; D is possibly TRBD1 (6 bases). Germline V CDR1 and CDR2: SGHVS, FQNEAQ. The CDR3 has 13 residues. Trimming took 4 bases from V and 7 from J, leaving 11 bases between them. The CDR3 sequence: CASSWGPLNEQFF. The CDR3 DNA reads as TGTGCCAGCAGCTGGGGGCCGTTGAATGAGCAGTTCTTC.

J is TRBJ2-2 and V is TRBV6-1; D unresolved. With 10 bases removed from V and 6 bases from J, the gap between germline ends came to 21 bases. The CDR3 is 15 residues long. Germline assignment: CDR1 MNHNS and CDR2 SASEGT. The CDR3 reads CATPASSPPAGELFF. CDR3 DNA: TGTGCCACCCCCGCCTCGAGCCCTCCGGCCGGGGAGCTGTTTTTT.

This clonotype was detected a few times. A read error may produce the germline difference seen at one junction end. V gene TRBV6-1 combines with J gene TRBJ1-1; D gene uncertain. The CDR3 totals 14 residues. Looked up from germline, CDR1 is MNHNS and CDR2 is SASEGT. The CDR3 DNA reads TGTGCCAGCAGTGAAGCGGCCCCGGTGGGGAATCCCTTATTT. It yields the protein CASSEAAPVGNPLF.

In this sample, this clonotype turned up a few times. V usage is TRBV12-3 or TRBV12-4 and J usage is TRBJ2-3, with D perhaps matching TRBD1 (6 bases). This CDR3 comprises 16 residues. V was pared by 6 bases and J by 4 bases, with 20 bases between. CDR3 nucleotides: TGTGCCAGCAGCGAGAGGTTACACAGGGTGGCAGATACGCAGTATTTT. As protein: CASSERLHRVADTQYF.